Listed here are 16 T cell receptor beta chains from one sample, sequenced in a study of blood T cells in healthy people across ages. Combining a sample-barcoded 5' primer with a J-beta primer mix, a second PCR ran for about 6 to 12 cycles. From the 5' RACE reads, TCRdb called clonotypes with MiXCR, one entry per CDR3 protein. The repertoire holds about 770,000 distinct CDR3 sequences, more than 40% seen once, with about a fifth in the top ten. Sequenced sample: blood. These receptors all stem from a man between 60 and 75 years old in good health.

This clonotype was counted at least ten times. The chain employs TRBV7-9 and TRBJ2-3, with D unclear. The CDR3 has 13 residues. Germline V CDR1 and CDR2: SEHNR, FQNEAQ (reference sequence). Deletions cut 1 base from V and 3 bases from J, with 5 bases between. As DNA, the CDR3 is TGTGCCAGCAGCTTAGACGTGACAGATACGCAGTATTTT. Translated, it gives CASSLDVTDTQYF.

The chain joins TRBV12-3 or TRBV12-4 to TRBJ1-5, with 10 bases that match TRBD1. CDR3 length: 17 residues. J was trimmed by 0 bases and V by 5 bases; bases with no gene match: 7. CDR3 coding DNA: TGTGCCAGCAGTATGGCGGGGACAGGGGATAGCAATCAGCCCCAGCATTTT. Its protein is CASSMAGTGDSNQPQHF.

The chain combines TRBV7-9 with TRBJ2-1; D is undetermined. Germline loops: CDR1 SEHNR, CDR2 FQNEAQ (reference sequence). The CDR3 extends over 13 amino acids. The germline V and J ends were trimmed by 2 bases and 10 bases, with 12 bases remaining between them. In DNA, the CDR3 is TGTGCCAGCAGCTTATATTCTGGTAGGGAGCAGTTCTTC. Translating it yields CASSLYSGREQFF.

The CDR3 coding sequence is TGCGCCAGCAGCCCAACTAGCGGGGGGGCCGGAACAGATACGCAGTATTTT. Translated: CASSPTSGGAGTDTQYF. This chain links TRBV5-1 with TRBJ2-3; 13 positions match TRBD2. Losses at the gene ends were 4 bases for V and 3 bases for J; bases not matched to a gene: 8. This CDR3 spans 17 amino acids. The germline V gene encodes CDR1 SGHRS and CDR2 YFSETQ.

The rearrangement uses TRBV29-1 and TRBJ1-2; 8 bases map to TRBD1. Germline CDR1 reads SQVTM; CDR2 reads ANQGSEA. V shed 4 bases, J shed 2 bases, and the junction held 12 bases outside the gene matches. The CDR3 has 16 residues. The DNA for the CDR3 is TGCAGCGTTGGTATTATAGACAGGGGTCGGAACTATGGCTACACCTTC. This encodes CSVGIIDRGRNYGYTF.

The rearrangement joins TRBV7-2 to TRBJ2-3; D may correspond to TRBD1 or TRBD2 (5 bases each). V shed 0 bases and J shed 7 bases, with 11 bases lying between them. This CDR3 contains 14 residues. Germline V gives CDR1 SGHTA, CDR2 FQGNSA. CDR3 DNA sequence: TGTACCAGCAGCTTAGCGTGGGGGTTGAATACGCAGTATTTT. It encodes CTSSLAWGLNTQYF. Full variable domain (rest looked up from reference TRBV7-2 and TRBJ2-3): GAGVSQSPSNKVTEKGKDVELRCDPISGHTALYWYRQSLGQGLEFLIYFQGNSAPDKSGLPSDRFSAERTGGSVSTLTIQRTQQEDSAVYLCTSSLAWGLNTQYFGPGTRLTVL.

The chain is built from TRBV12-3 or TRBV12-4 and TRBJ2-3, with 7 bases lining up with TRBD1. Losses at the gene ends were 6 bases for V and 9 bases for J; bases not matched to a gene: 15. The CDR3 extends over 15 amino acids. Written as DNA, the CDR3 is TGTGCCAGCAGACTTATGACAGGGATGAGTGGGACGCAGTATTTT. This translates into CASRLMTGMSGTQYF.

This clonotype was found a few times. The chain uses TRBV5-1 and TRBJ2-7, with TRBD1 as a possible D gene (5 bases). V was pared by 4 bases and J by 0 bases, with 11 bases between. The CDR3 runs 14 residues. Looked up from germline, CDR1 is SGHRS and CDR2 is YFSETQ. CDR3 protein: CASSLWTNSYEQYF. In nucleotides, the CDR3 is TGCGCCAGCAGCCTCTGGACAAACTCCTACGAGCAGTACTTC.

As concerns this clonotype: Since a much larger clone is just one base distant, this may be a read error. V and J are TRBV4-3 and TRBJ2-5, with D hard to call. The V gene's germline CDR1 is LGHNA and CDR2 YSLEER. The V end was cut by 1 base, the J end by 11 bases, with 14 bases between. This CDR3 has 13 amino acids. The CDR3 spells CASSQGMNNEQYF. CDR3 coding DNA: TGCGCCAGCAGCCAAGGGATGAACAATGAGCAGTACTTC.

This chain uses TRBV10-3 with TRBJ2-3, with 7 bases identical to TRBD2. Germline loops: CDR1 ENHRY, CDR2 SYGVKD. The V gene end was trimmed by 7 bases and the J gene end by 6 bases; junction bases not matched to a gene: 7. The CDR3 spans 13 residues. The CDR3 protein is CAINGGKADTQYF. The CDR3 DNA reads as TGTGCCATCAACGGGGGGAAGGCGGATACGCAGTATTTT.

The chain has TRBV7-2 and TRBJ2-1; no definite D call. Trimming stripped 2 bases from V and 3 bases from J, with 8 bases between. The CDR3 extends over 14 amino acids. From germline, CDR1 is SGHTA and CDR2 FQGNSA. The CDR3 DNA reads TGTGCCAGCAGCTTACCCACCATCTACAATGAGCAGTTCTTC. Translating gives CASSLPTIYNEQFF.

The table lists this clonotype with a few counts. The rearrangement joins TRBV4-3 to TRBJ2-2, with D uncertain. This CDR3 is built from 14 residues. V was cut by 1 base and J by 5 bases, with 8 bases left in between. Germline V gives CDR1 LGHNA, CDR2 YSLEER. CDR3 nucleotides: TGCGCCAGCAGCCAAGTGGCCGGAACCGGGGAGCTGTTTTTT. This sequence encodes CASSQVAGTGELFF.

Regarding this clonotype: This may be a read error: a much more frequent sequence differs by one nucleotide. The chain's CDR3 is CSARDWQTQYF. Written as DNA, the CDR3 is TGCAGTGCTAGAGATTGGCAGACCCAGTACTTC. This sequence joins TRBV20-1 and TRBJ2-5; D is unclear. This CDR3 contains 11 residues. Per germline, CDR1 DFQATT and CDR2 SNEGSKA (reference sequence). V was trimmed by 0 bases and J by 6 bases, leaving 5 bases between them.

With regard to this clonotype: One junction end disagrees with the germline gene, perhaps due to a read error. The J gene is TRBJ2-6, the V gene TRBV2; 11 bases line up with TRBD1. Per germline, CDR1 SNHLY and CDR2 FYNNEI. The CDR3 has 17 amino acids. DNA for the CDR3: TGTGCCAGCAGGAATGGACAGGGGGCTTCTGGGGCCAACGTCCTAACTTTC. Its protein product is CASRNGQGASGANVLTF.

The chain combines TRBV4-1 with TRBJ1-1; D unclear. Trimming took 0 bases from V and 8 from J, leaving 16 bases between them. Germline V gene data show CDR1 as MGHRA and CDR2 as YSYEKL. The CDR3 spans 15 residues. In DNA, the CDR3 is TGCGCCAGCAGCCAAGATCTGTCAGCCCCATACGAAGCTTTCTTT. Its translation: CASSQDLSAPYEAFF.

This clonotype was detected ten times or more. CDR3 sequence reads: CASSPGQGGQETQYF. The CDR3 nucleotides are TGTGCCAGCAGCCCAGGACAGGGGGGACAAGAGACCCAGTACTTC. The chain links TRBV7-2 to TRBJ2-5, with 10 bases aligning to TRBD1. The V gene end was trimmed by 5 bases and the J gene end by 2 bases; junction bases not matched to a gene: 5. CDR1 is SGHTA, CDR2 FQGNSA, per germline. The CDR3 totals 15 residues.